This T cell receptor beta chain was observed in a study of T cell responses to AZD1222 COVID-19 vaccine. Study outcomes and limitations: Among those given AZD1222, only six were seropositive at baseline.

Only in-frame clones appear in the TCRdb table, and some are missing; sequencing was by immunoSEQ multiplex PCR. The table records some 150,000 clones, about 89% of them present only once. Notes on this clone: What it binds is unknown.

The CDR3 totals 14 residues. Trimming stripped 3 bases from V and 8 bases from J, with 16 bases between. Germline loops: CDR1 KGHSH, CDR2 LQKENI. This clonotype originated in an adult who received the AZD1222 COVID-19 vaccine. The V gene is TRBV18, the J gene TRBJ1-2; D remains ambiguous. The sample here was peripheral blood, taken 28 days after the second AZD1222 dose. The chain's CDR3 is CASSPLGFQVGYTF. DNA for the CDR3: TGTGCCAGCTCACCGCTAGGATTTCAGGTCGGCTACACCTTC.